This paragraph covers one TCR beta chain sequence. Its cognate antigen is unknown. The CDR3 length is 13 residues. Germline V lookup: CDR1 MNHEY, CDR2 SVGAGI. V lost 5 bases to trimming and J lost 2 bases; unmatched junction nucleotides: 3. The data were produced by immunoSEQ multiplex PCR, yet TCRdb's version contains in-frame clones alone and is incomplete. Of over 70,000 clones listed, 88% are singletons. This specimen belongs to a study of T cell responses to AZD1222 COVID-19 vaccine. Study results and caveats: Nearly half of spike-specific TCRs reportedly go after variant regions that carry no mutations. CD4 TCRs linked to vaccination spanned spike, dominating at 160-218 and 743-854. Repertoire samples came only from after the peak T cell response. Possibly, clonal diversity was underestimated; donors were largely white British and included more females.

The chain links TRBV6-5 to TRBJ2-7; 7 nucleotides agree with TRBD1. The receptor was isolated from an adult in good health. Sample: peripheral blood, taken on day 0 of MenACWY control vaccination. The CDR3 protein is CASSRDSAYEQYF. CDR3 DNA sequence: TGTGCCAGCAGTAGGGACAGCGCCTACGAGCAGTACTTC.